This TCR beta chain appears in the sequencing data of a study of low-dose radiotherapy and immunotherapy resistance in tumors. This CDR3 has 16 amino acids. Trimming at V came to 3 bases and at J to 4 bases, leaving 8 bases not matched to a gene. This clonotype was recorded at least ten times. Noted time point: after trial treatment. Treatment of the sample: LDRT plus nivolumab, ipilimumab, low-dose cyclophosphamide and aspirin (RACIN trial). Donors were given nivolumab, ipilimumab, aspirin, low-dose cyclophosphamide and low-dose radiotherapy. Each patient who was eligible had an advanced solid tumor with no tumor-infiltrating lymphocytes. TRAV- and TRBV-specific primers, spanning alpha and beta chains, primed first-strand cDNA. Amplification of TCRs used a constant-region primer and V-primer adapter for roughly 20 PCR cycles. TCRdb called the reads again in MiXCR, with one record for every CDR3 protein. Among tens of thousands of distinct CDR3 sequences, 20% to 25% were seen once, and the ten largest hold roughly 13%.

The TCR originated in a female donor with ovarian cancer. The rearrangement links TRBV12-3 or TRBV12-4 to TRBJ2-3; 9 bases agree with TRBD2. Sequencing used PBMCs, obtained after low-dose radiotherapy plus immunotherapy. CDR3 bases: TGTGCCAGCAGTTTCCAAAGCGGGAGGTGGGCAGATACGCAGTATTTT. Translating gives CASSFQSGRWADTQYF.